This T cell receptor beta chain derives from a study of response to subunit inactivated influenza vaccine. Notes on this clonotype: Its antigen is as yet unknown.

Germline lookup yields CDR1 DFQATT and CDR2 SNEGSKA (reference sequence). Trimming removed 0 bases from V and 8 bases from J; junction bases left unmatched: 9. CDR3 length equals 15 residues. Study-wide findings and caveats: Researchers suggested that each seasonal influenza vaccination recruits few new T cells.

TCRdb passed the RT-PCR reads through MiXCR, listing each CDR3 protein once. Here the sample spans approximately 730,000 distinct CDR3 sequences, 14% being singletons. This chain uses TRBV20-1 with TRBJ2-1, with 8 nucleotides matching TRBD1. The sequence derives from a man aged 50-59 years who received an inactivated influenza vaccine. The specimen comprised PBMCs from blood, sampled around 14 days before vaccination. The CDR3 DNA sequence: TGCAGTGCTAGAGATCCCAGGGGGCGCAGGGATGAGCAGTTCTTC. It translates to CSARDPRGRRDEQFF.